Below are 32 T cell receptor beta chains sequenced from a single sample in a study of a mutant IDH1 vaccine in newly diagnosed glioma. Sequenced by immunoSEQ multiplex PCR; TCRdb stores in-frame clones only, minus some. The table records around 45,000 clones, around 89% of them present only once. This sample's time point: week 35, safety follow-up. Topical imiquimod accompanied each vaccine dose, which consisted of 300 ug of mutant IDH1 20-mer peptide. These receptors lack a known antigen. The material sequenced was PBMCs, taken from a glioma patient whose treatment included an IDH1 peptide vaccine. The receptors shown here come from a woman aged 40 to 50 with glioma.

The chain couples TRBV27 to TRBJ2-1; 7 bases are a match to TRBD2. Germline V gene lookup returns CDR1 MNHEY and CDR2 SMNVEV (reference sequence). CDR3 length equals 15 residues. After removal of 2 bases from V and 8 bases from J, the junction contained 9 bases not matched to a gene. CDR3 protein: CASSLGLGPSHEQFF. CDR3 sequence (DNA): TGTGCCAGCAGTTTAGGACTAGGGCCTTCCCATGAGCAGTTCTTC.

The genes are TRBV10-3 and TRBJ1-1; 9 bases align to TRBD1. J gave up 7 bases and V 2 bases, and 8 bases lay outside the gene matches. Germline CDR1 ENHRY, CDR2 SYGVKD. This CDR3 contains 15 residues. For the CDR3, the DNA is TGTGCCATCAGTGAGGGACAGGGGCTGTATAGTGAAGCTTTCTTT. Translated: CAISEGQGLYSEAFF.

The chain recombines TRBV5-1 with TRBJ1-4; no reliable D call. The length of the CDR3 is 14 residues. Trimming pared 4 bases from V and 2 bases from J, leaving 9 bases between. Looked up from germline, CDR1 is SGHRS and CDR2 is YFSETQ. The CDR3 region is CASSMTATNEKLFF. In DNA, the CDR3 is TGCGCCAGCAGCATGACTGCGACTAATGAAAAACTGTTTTTT.

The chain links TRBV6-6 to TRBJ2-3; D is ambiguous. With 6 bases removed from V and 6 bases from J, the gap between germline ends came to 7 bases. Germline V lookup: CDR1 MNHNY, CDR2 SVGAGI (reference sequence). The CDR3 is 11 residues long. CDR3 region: CASSTEDTQYF. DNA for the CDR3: TGTGCCAGCAGCACTGAGGATACGCAGTATTTT.

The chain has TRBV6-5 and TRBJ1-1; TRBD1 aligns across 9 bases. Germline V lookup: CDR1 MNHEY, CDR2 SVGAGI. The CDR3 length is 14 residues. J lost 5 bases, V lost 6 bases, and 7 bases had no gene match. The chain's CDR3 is CASSREGQGTEAFF. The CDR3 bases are TGTGCCAGCAGCCGCGAGGGACAGGGAACTGAAGCTTTCTTT.

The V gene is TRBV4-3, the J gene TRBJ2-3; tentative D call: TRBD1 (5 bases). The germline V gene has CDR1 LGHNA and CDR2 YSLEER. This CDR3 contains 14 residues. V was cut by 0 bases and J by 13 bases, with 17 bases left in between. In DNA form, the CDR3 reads TGCGCCAGCAGCCAAGATAGGGGAACCCAAGTGGAGTATTTT. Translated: CASSQDRGTQVEYF.

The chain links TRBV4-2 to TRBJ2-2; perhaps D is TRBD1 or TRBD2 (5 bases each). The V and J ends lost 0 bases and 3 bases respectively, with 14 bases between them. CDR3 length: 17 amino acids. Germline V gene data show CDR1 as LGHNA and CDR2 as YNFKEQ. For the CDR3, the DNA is TGTGCCAGCAGCCAAGAAACCGGGACGATCGACACCGGGGAGCTGTTTTTT. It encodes CASSQETGTIDTGELFF.

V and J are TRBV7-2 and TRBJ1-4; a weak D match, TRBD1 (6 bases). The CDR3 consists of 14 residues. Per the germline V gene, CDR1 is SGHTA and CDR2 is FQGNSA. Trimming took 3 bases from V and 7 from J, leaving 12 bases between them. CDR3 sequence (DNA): TGTGCCAGCAGCTTGGCGGGGGCCGGTGAAAAACTGTTTTTT. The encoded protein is CASSLAGAGEKLFF.

This chain's CDR3 is CASSLGPLLAGGLRGEQFF. The CDR3, as DNA: TGTGCCAGCAGCTTAGGGCCTCTACTAGCGGGGGGTCTACGGGGGGAGCAGTTCTTC. J is TRBJ2-1 and V is TRBV7-2; 12 bases are a match to TRBD2. The CDR3 consists of 19 residues. J lost 10 bases, V lost 1 base, and 17 bases had no gene match. Germline V lookup: CDR1 SGHTA, CDR2 FQGNSA.

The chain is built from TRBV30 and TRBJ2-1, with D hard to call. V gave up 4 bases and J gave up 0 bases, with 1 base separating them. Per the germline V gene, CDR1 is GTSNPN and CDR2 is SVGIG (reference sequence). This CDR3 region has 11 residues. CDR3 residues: CAWTSYNEQFF. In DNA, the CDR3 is TGTGCCTGGACCTCCTACAATGAGCAGTTCTTC.

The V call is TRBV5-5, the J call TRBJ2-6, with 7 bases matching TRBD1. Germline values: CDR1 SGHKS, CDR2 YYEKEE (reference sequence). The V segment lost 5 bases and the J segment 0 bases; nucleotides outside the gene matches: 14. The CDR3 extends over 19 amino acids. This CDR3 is CASRSRQGNFPSGANVLTF. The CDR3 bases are TGTGCCAGCAGATCCCGACAGGGAAACTTTCCCTCTGGGGCCAACGTCCTGACTTTC.

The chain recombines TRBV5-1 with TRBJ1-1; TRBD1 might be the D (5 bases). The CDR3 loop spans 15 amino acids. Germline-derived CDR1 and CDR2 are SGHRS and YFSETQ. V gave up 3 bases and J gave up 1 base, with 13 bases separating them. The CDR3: CASSSVGTKNTEAFF. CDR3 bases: TGCGCCAGCAGCTCGGTAGGGACGAAGAACACTGAAGCTTTCTTT.

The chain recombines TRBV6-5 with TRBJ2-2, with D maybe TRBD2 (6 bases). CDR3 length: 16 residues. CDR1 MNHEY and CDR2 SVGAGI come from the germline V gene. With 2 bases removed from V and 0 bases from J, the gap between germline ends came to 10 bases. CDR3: CASSYGRGTNTGELFF. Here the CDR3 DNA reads TGTGCCAGCAGTTACGGGCGGGGAACGAACACCGGGGAGCTGTTTTTT.

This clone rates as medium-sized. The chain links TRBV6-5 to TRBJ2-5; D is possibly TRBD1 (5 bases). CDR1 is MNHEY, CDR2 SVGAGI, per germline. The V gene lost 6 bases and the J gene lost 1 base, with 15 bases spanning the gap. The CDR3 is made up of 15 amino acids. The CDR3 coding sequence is TGTGCCAGCAGCTCCTTTAGGGGTTCCCAAGAGACCCAGTACTTC. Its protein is CASSSFRGSQETQYF.

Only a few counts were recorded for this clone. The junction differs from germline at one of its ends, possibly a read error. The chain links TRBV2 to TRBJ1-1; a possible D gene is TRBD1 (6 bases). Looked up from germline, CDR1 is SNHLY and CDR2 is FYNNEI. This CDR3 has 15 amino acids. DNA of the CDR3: TGTGCCAGTAGTGGGCCGGGACAAAGGGGCACTGAAGCTTTCTTT. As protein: CASSGPGQRGTEAFF.

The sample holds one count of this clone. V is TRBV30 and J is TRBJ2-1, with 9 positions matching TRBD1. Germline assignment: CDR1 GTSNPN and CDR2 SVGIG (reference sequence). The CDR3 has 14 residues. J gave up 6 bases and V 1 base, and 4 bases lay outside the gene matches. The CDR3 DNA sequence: TGTGCCTGGAGTGCGGACAGGGGAATCAATGAGCAGTTCTTC. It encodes CAWSADRGINEQFF.

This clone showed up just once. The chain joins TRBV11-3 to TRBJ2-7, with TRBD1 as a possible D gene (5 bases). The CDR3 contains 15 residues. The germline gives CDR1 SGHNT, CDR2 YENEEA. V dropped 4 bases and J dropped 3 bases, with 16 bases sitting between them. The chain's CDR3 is CASSSLGREGYEQYF. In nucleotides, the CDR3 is TGTGCCAGCAGCTCCTTGGGCAGGGAAGGCTACGAGCAGTACTTC.

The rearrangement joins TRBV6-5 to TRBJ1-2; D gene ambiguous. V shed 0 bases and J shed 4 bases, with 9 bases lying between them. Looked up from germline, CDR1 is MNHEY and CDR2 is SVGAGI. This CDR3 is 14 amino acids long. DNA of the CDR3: TGTGCCAGCAGTTACTCGCGGGAGGGCTATGGCTACACCTTC. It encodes CASSYSREGYGYTF.

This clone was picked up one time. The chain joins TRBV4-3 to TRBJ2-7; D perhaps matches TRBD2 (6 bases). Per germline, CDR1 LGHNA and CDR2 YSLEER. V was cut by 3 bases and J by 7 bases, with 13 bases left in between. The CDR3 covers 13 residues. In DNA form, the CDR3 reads TGCGCCAGCAGCCATTCGAAGGGGAGGGAGCAGTACTTC. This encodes CASSHSKGREQYF.

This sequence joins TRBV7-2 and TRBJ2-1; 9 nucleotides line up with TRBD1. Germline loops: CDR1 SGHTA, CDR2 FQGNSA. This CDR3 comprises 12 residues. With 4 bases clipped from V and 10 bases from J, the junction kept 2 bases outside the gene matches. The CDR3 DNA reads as TGTGCCAGCAGCTCCGGGACAGGGGAGCAGTTCTTC. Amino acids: CASSSGTGEQFF.

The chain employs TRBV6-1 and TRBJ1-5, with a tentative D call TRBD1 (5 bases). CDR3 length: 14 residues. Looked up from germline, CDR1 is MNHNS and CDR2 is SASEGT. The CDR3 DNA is TGTGCTAGCGTAGGCAGGGTGAACAATCAGCCCCAGCATTTT. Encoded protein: CASVGRVNNQPQHF.

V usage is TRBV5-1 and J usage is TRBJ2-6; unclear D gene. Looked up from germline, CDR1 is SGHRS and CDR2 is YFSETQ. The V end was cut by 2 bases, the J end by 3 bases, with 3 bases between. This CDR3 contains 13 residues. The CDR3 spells CASSLNGANVLTF. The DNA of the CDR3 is TGCGCCAGCAGCTTAAATGGGGCCAACGTCCTGACTTTC.

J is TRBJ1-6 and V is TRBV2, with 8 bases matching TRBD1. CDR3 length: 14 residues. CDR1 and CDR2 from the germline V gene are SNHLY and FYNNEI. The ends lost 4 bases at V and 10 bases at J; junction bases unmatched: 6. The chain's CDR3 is CASSATGDGSPLHF. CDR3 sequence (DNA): TGTGCCAGCAGTGCGACAGGGGACGGATCACCCCTCCACTTT. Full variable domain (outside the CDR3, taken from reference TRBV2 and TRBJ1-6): EPEVTQTPSHQVTQMGQEVILRCVPISNHLYFYWYRQILGQKVEFLVSFYNNEISEKSEIFDDQFSVERPDGSNFTLKIRSTKLEDSAMYFCASSATGDGSPLHFGNGTRLTVT.

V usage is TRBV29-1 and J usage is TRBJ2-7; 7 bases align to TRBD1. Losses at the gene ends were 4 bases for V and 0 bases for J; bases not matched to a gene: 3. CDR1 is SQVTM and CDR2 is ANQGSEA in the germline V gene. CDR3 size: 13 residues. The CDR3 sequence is CSVAGQPSYEQYF. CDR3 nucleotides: TGCAGCGTTGCGGGACAGCCCTCCTACGAGCAGTACTTC.

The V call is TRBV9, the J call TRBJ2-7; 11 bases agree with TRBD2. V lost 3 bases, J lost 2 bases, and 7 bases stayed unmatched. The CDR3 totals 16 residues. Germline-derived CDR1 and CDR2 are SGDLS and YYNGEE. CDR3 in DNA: TGTGCCAGCAGCGCCTCGGGACTAGCGGTTCCCTACGAGCAGTACTTC. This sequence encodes CASSASGLAVPYEQYF.

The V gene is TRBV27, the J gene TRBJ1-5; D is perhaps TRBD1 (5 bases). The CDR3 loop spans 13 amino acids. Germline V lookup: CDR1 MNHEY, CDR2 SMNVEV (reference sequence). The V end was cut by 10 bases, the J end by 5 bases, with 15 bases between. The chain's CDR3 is CATSGGPYQPQHF. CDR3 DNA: TGTGCCACCAGCGGGGGACCATATCAGCCCCAGCATTTT.

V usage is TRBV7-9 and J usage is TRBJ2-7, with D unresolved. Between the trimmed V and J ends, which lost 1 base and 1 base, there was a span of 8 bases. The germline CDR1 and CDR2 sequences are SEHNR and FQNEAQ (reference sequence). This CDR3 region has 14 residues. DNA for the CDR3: TGTGCCAGCAGCTTAGTCACGGGTTCCTACGAGCAGTACTTC. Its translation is CASSLVTGSYEQYF. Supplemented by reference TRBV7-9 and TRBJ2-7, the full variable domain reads DTGVSQNPRHKITKRGQNVTFRCDPISEHNRLYWYRQTLGQGPEFLTYFQNEAQLEKSRLLSDRFSAERPKGSFSTLEIQRTEQGDSAMYLCASSLVTGSYEQYFGPGTRLTVT.

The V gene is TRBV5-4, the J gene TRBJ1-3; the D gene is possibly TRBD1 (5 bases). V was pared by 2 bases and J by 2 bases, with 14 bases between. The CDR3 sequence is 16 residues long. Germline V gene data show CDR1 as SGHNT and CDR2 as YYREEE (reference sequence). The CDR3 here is CASSFPGGSAGNTIYF. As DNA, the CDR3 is TGTGCCAGCAGCTTTCCCGGGGGATCGGCTGGAAACACCATATATTTT.

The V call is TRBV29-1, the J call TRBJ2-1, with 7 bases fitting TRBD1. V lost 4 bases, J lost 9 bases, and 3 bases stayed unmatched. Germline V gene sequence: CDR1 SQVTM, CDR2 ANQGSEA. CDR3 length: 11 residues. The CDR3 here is CSVATGSEQFF. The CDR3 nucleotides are TGCAGCGTTGCGACAGGGAGTGAGCAGTTCTTC.

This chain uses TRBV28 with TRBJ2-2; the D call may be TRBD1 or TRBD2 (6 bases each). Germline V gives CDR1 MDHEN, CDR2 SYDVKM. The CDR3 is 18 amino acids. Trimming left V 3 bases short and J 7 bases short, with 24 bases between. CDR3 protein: CASSFPRATGRRNGELFF. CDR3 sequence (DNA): TGTGCCAGCAGTTTCCCCCGGGCTACAGGGAGGCGCAACGGGGAGCTGTTTTTT.

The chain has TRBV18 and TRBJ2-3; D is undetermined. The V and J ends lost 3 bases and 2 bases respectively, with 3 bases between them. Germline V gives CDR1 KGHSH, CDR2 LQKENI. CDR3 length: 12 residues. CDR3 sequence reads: CASSPDTDTQYF. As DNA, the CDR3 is TGTGCCAGCTCACCCGACACAGATACGCAGTATTTT.

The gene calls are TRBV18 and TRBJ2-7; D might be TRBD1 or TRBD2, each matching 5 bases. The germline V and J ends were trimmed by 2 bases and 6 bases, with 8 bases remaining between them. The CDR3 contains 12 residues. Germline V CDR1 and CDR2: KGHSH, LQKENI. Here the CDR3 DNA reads TGTGCCAGCTCACCAGGGGGACGCGAGCAGTACTTC. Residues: CASSPGGREQYF.